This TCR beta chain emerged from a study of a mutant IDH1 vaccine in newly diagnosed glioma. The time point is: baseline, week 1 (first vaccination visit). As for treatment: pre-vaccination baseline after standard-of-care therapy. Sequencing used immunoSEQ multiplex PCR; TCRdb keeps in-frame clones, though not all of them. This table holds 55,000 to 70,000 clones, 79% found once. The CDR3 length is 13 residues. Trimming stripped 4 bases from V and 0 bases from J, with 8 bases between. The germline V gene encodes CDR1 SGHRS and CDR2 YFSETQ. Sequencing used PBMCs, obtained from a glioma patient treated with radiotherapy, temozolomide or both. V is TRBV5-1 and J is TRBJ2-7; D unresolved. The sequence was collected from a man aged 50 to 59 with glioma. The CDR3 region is CASSVQDSYEQYF. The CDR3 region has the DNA TGCGCCAGCAGCGTCCAGGACTCCTACGAGCAGTACTTC. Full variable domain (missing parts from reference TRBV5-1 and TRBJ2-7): KAGVTQTPRYLIKTRGQQVTLSCSPISGHRSVSWYQQTPGQGLQFLFEYFSETQRNKGNFPGRFSGRQFSNSRSEMNVSTLELGDSALYLCASSVQDSYEQYFGPGTRLTVT.